The 8 T cell receptor beta chains in this list originate from one sample, sequenced in a study of blood T cell repertoires in COVID-19. Using immunoSEQ multiplex PCR, the repertoire was profiled, and TCRdb retains in-frame clones only, with some absent. The sample has 250,000 to 350,000 clones; under 90% are singletons. Sequences were obtained from PBMCs or T cells enriched from blood (not recorded which). The receptors originated from a woman aged 18-35 years who had recovered from COVID-19.

The J gene is TRBJ1-2, the V gene TRBV27, with 7 positions matching TRBD1. The CDR3 totals 16 residues. V trimming: 4 bases; J trimming: 5 bases; junction bases outside the gene matches: 13. In germline, CDR1 is MNHEY, CDR2 SMNVEV (reference sequence). Here the CDR3 DNA reads TGTGCCAGCAGTTCACCCTCCCGACAGGGAGGATATGGCTACACCTTC. It specifies CASSSPSRQGGYGYTF.

The rearrangement links TRBV5-5 to TRBJ1-1, with D possibly being TRBD1 (5 bases). Germline V CDR1 and CDR2: SGHKS, YYEKEE (reference sequence). CDR3 size: 17 residues. Trimming cost V 1 base and J 0 bases, with 16 bases left between them. As DNA, the CDR3 is TGTGCCAGCAGCTTGTTTGTCCCAGGGTCACTGAACACTGAAGCTTTCTTT. It translates to CASSLFVPGSLNTEAFF.

V gene TRBV12-3 or TRBV12-4 combines with J gene TRBJ1-5; D is perhaps TRBD1 (5 bases). CDR3 length: 13 amino acids. V was trimmed by 6 bases and J by 7 bases, leaving 13 bases between them. In nucleotides, the CDR3 is TGTGCCAGCAGCCACAGGTTTCGGCAGCCCCAGCATTTT. Its protein is CASSHRFRQPQHF.

The chain joins TRBV4-1 to TRBJ2-7; TRBD1 matches at 11 bases. The J segment lost 3 bases and the V segment lost 4 bases, leaving 11 bases of the junction unmatched. There are 17 residues in the CDR3. Germline values: CDR1 MGHRA, CDR2 YSYEKL. Here the CDR3 reads CASSPPLRDRGVYEQYF. DNA of the CDR3: TGCGCCAGCAGCCCCCCTCTCCGGGACAGGGGGGTCTACGAGCAGTACTTC.

The CDR3 DNA follows: TGTGCCAGCAGCCAAGTATCCTACCAAGAGACCCAGTACTTC. Its translation is CASSQVSYQETQYF. V is TRBV14 and J is TRBJ2-5, with D hard to call. V shed 1 base and J shed 0 bases, with 6 bases lying between them. There are 14 residues in the CDR3. Germline loops: CDR1 SGHDN, CDR2 FVKESK.

The chain's CDR3 is CASSARLEETQYF. Here the CDR3 DNA reads TGTGCCAGCAGCGCGAGACTAGAAGAGACCCAGTACTTC. This chain joins TRBV9 and TRBJ2-5; TRBD2 might be the D (6 bases). The V and J ends lost 3 bases and 3 bases respectively, with 9 bases between them. Germline lookup yields CDR1 SGDLS and CDR2 YYNGEE. The CDR3 runs 13 residues.

V gene TRBV12-3 or TRBV12-4 combines with J gene TRBJ1-5; D is possibly TRBD1 (6 bases). V dropped 6 bases and J dropped 4 bases, with 10 bases sitting between them. The CDR3 loop spans 13 amino acids. CDR3 coding DNA: TGTGCCAGCAGCAGGACAGAAAATCAGCCCCAGCATTTT. Its protein is CASSRTENQPQHF.

On this clone: Other DNA sequences within the sample encode an identical CDR3. The V call is TRBV18, the J call TRBJ1-1, with 7 bases identical to TRBD1. This CDR3 has 11 residues. CDR1 is KGHSH and CDR2 is LQKENI in the germline V gene. V was clipped by 6 bases and J by 11 bases; unmatched bases: 6. CDR3 nucleotide sequence: TGTGCCAGCTCTCCCGACAGGGACGCTTTCTTT. It encodes CASSPDRDAFF.